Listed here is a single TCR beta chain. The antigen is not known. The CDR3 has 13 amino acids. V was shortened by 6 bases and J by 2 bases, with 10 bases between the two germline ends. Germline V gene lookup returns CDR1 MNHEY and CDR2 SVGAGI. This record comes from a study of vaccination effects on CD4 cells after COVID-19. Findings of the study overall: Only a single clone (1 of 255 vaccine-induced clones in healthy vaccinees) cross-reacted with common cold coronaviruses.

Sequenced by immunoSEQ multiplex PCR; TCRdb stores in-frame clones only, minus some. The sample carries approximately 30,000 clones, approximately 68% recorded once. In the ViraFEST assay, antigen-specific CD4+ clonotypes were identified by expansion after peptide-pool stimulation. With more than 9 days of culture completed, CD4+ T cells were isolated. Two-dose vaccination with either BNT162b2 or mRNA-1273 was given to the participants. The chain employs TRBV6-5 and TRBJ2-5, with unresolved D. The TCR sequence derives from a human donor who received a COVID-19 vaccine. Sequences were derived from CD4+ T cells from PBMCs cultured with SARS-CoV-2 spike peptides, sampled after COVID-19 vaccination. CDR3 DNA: TGTGCCAGCAGGGTTTTGAATCAAGAGACCCAGTACTTC. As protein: CASRVLNQETQYF.